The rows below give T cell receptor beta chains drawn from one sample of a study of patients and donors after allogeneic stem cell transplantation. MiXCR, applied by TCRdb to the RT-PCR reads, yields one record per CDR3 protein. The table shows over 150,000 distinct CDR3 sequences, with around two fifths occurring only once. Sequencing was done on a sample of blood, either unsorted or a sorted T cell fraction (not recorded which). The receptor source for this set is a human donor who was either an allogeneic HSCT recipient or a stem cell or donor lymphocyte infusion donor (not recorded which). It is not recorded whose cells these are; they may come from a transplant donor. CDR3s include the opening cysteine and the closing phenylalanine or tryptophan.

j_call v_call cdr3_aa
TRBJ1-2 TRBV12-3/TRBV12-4 CASSFLVGQAGDGYTF
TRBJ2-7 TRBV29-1 CSVLQGNYEQYF
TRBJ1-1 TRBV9 CASSVVGRSTEAFF
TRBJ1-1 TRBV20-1 CSARETGGGTEAFF
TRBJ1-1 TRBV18 CASSPAGGFGNTEAFF
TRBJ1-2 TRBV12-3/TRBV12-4 CASRDRAYGYTF
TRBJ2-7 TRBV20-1 CSASGTVLYEQYF
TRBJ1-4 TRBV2 CASSADTTTNEKLFF
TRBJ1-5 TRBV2 CASKRGLGQPQHF
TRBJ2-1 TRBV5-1 CASSTQGLSSYNEQFF
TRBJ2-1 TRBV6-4 CASSDTPLDPEQFF
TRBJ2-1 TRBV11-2 CASSLDYGVYNEQFF
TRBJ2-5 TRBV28 CASSLTEETQYF
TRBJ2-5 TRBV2 CASFLSGRDPSNQETQYF
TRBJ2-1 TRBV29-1 CSVTTSGRKFF
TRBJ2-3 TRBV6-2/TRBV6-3 CASSYRDGYSPFRTDTQYF
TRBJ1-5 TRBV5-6 CASSLAPGSNQPQHF
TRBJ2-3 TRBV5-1 CASSLAAGDITDTQYF
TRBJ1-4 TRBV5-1 CASSLGRSTNEKLFF
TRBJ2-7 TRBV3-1 CASSQDRKVAYEQYF
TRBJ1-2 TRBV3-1 CASSSVGGNNYGYTF
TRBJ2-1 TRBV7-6 CASSSGQVLYNEQFF
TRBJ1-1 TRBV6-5 CASRRGGQDTF
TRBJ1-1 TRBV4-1 CASSQELTVNTEAFF
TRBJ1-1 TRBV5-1 CASSRPRAGAEAFF
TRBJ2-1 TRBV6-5 CASSYSSVTGVNEQFF
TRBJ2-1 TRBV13 CASGGGTGYNEQFF
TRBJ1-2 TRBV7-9 CASSWGLEGNGYTF
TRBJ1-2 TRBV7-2 CASSLGGRAFYGYTF
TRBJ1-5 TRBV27 CASRDRKNQPQHF
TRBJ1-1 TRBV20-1 CSASKNWDLHMDTEAFF
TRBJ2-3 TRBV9 CASSVATSSTDTQYF
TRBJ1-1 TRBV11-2 CASSLVYPGADTEAFF
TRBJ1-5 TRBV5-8 CASSSNLRGWVSNQPQHF
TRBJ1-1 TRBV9 CASSGGQGAFF
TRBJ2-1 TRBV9 CASSLVGPGADEQFF
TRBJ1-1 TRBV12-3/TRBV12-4 CASSLLGSMNTEAFF
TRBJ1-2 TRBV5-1 CASSLDYRGSGYTF
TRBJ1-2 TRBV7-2 CASSLGPIPYGYTF
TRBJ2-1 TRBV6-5 CATLGGNEQFF
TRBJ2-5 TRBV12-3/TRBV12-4 CASSLVGGGQETQYF
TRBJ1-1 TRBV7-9 CASTTTGQGANTEAFF
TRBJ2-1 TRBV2 CASSERDEQFF
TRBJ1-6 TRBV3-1 CASSQTGTDNSPLHF
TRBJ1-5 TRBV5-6 CASSPGTGRNQPQHF
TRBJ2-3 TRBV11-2 CASFRGKGSTDTQYF
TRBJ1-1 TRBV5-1 CASSLLAFGTSNTEAFF
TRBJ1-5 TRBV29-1 CSALTGGLNQPQHF
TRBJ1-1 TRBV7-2 CASSVRASAEAFF
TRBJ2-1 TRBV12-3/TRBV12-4 CASSFLAGNEQFF
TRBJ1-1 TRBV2 CASSAELSNTEAFF
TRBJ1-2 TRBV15 CATSRDSTGVYGYTF
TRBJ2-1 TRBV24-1 CATSDGAGGLDEQFF